Sequencing of this T cell receptor beta chain was carried out in a study of blood T cell repertoires in COVID-19. The table came from immunoSEQ multiplex PCR; TCRdb's copy has only in-frame clones and leaves some out. The sample lists 65,000 to 95,000 clones; roughly 84% were seen once. Trimming pared 4 bases from V and 1 base from J, leaving 11 bases between. The CDR3 loop spans 14 amino acids. Germline CDR1 reads SGHRS; CDR2 reads YFSETQ. The rearrangement joins TRBV5-1 to TRBJ1-2; possibly TRBD1 for D (6 bases). The sequence derives from a woman aged 45-60 years with acute or convalescent COVID-19. Sequences were obtained from peripheral blood. CDR3 amino acids: CASSPWTDNYGYTF. In DNA form, the CDR3 reads TGCGCCAGCAGCCCGTGGACAGATAACTATGGCTACACCTTC. Filled out from reference TRBV5-1 and TRBJ1-2, the complete variable domain reads KAGVTQTPRYLIKTRGQQVTLSCSPISGHRSVSWYQQTPGQGLQFLFEYFSETQRNKGNFPGRFSGRQFSNSRSEMNVSTLELGDSALYLCASSPWTDNYGYTFGSGTRLTVV.